A single sample gave rise to the 26 T cell receptor beta chains below, sequenced in a study of T cells in Graves' hyperthyroidism and ophthalmopathy. The source material, RNA transcripts, was used to amplify TCR beta CDR3 regions. The TCR CDR3 was amplified in a first-round RT-PCR using the HTBI primer set. TCRdb independently ran MiXCR on the multiplex PCR reads; one entry per CDR3 protein. The repertoire holds a few hundred thousand distinct CDR3 sequences, with 35% to 55% as singletons. The sequenced material came from peripheral blood or thyroid tissue (not recorded which). These receptors were collected from a woman under 30 with Graves' hyperthyroidism.

Of note for this clonotype: A much larger clone differs by one base, so this may be a read error. V and J are TRBV7-2 and TRBJ2-5, with D perhaps given as TRBD1 or TRBD2 (6 bases each). Germline V gene sequence: CDR1 SGHTA, CDR2 FQGNSA. V was clipped by 5 bases and J by 5 bases, with 9 bases between them. This CDR3 has 12 amino acids. The CDR3 reads CASSRGAETQYF. CDR3 coding DNA: TGTGCCAGCAGCAGGGGGGCCGAGACCCAGTACTTC.

The genes are TRBV15 and TRBJ2-5, with 7 bases matching TRBD1. The length of the CDR3 is 15 residues. Trimming took 3 bases from V and 5 from J; bases not matched to a gene: 9. Germline-derived CDR1 and CDR2 are LNHNV and YYDKDF (reference sequence). This CDR3 reads CATSSLDRRDETQYF. CDR3 DNA sequence: TGTGCCACCAGCAGCTTGGACAGGAGAGATGAGACCCAGTACTTC.

About this clonotype: The conserved closing phenylalanine or tryptophan is absent in this CDR3, likely reflecting a read error. The chain joins TRBV29-1 to TRBJ2-7; 7 nucleotides agree with TRBD1. V was clipped by 4 bases and J by 0 bases; unmatched bases: 3. This CDR3 comprises 13 residues. CDR1 is SQVTM, CDR2 ANQGSEA, per germline. Written as DNA, the CDR3 is TGCAGCGTTGCTGGACAGGTCTCCTACGAGCAGTACCTC. It is translated as CSVAGQVSYEQYL.

This rearrangement joins TRBV24-1 to TRBJ1-5; 10 bases are shared with TRBD1. The trim removed 3 bases at V and 5 bases at J, leaving 3 bases unmatched. This CDR3 has 15 residues. CDR1 and CDR2 (germline): KGHDR, SFDVKD. The CDR3 DNA sequence: TGTGCCACCAGTGATAGCGGACAGGGGGATCAGCCCCAGCATTTT. Its protein is CATSDSGQGDQPQHF.

This clonotype was observed a handful of times. This sequence joins TRBV7-9 and TRBJ1-1, with D perhaps TRBD1 (6 bases). The CDR3 has 19 amino acids. In germline, CDR1 is SEHNR, CDR2 FQNEAQ (reference sequence). V was trimmed by 2 bases and J by 1 base, leaving 23 bases between them. The CDR3 coding sequence is TGTGCCAGCAGCTTAAGGGTCGCACGACGGGGGCGGAAGAACACTGAAGCTTTCTTT. This gives the protein CASSLRVARRGRKNTEAFF.

The J gene is TRBJ2-5, the V gene TRBV7-9; a possible D gene is TRBD2 (7 bases). Gene TRBJ2-1 matches the end of the DNA better, so the J call may be wrong. The CDR3 totals 12 residues. CDR1 and CDR2 (germline): SEHNR, FQNEAQ (reference sequence). This CDR3 reads CASSFGGHEQFF. In DNA, the CDR3 is TGTGCCAGCAGCTTCGGGGGGCATGAGCAGTTCTTC.

This clonotype was detected a few times. Given a much more abundant clone one base away, this may be a read error. This rearrangement joins TRBV24-1 to TRBJ1-2; D call uncertain. Germline V gene lookup returns CDR1 KGHDR and CDR2 SFDVKD. The length of the CDR3 is 14 residues. DNA for the CDR3: TGTGCCAGCAGTGAGAATGACTTAAGGAGGGGCTACACCTTC. Translation gives CASSENDLRRGYTF.

This clonotype was found a few times. The CDR3 DNA reads as TGCGCCAGCAGCCAAAACAGAGGGGCTAACACTGAAGCTTTCTTT. Translating it yields CASSQNRGANTEAFF. The chain recombines TRBV4-1 with TRBJ1-1; possible D gene TRBD1, 5 bases. V was trimmed by 2 bases and J by 2 bases, leaving 12 bases between them. Germline-derived CDR1 and CDR2 are MGHRA and YSYEKL. The length of the CDR3 is 15 residues.

This clonotype was counted at least ten times. The rearrangement joins TRBV7-8 to TRBJ1-5; D is perhaps TRBD1 (6 bases). CDR1 SGHVS and CDR2 FQNEAQ come from the germline V gene. The V and J ends lost 0 bases and 6 bases respectively, with 12 bases between them. This CDR3 is 15 amino acids long. CDR3 sequence: CASSLALGGGQPQHF. The CDR3 nucleotides read TGTGCCAGCAGCTTAGCGCTAGGGGGGGGTCAGCCCCAGCATTTT.

The chain recombines TRBV20-1 with TRBJ2-7; TRBD2 aligns across 9 bases. J gave up 2 bases and V 6 bases, and 14 bases lay outside the gene matches. This CDR3 is built from 16 residues. Germline CDR1 DFQATT, CDR2 SNEGSKA (reference sequence). The CDR3 DNA follows: TGCAGTGCGACTTCCGGCCTAGCGGGGATAACCTACGAGCAGTACTTC. Protein product: CSATSGLAGITYEQYF.

This clonotype was counted only a few times. This rearrangement joins TRBV20-1 to TRBJ1-5, with a possible D match to TRBD1 (5 bases). Germline CDR1 is DFQATT and CDR2 is SNEGSKA (reference sequence). V was shortened by 2 bases and J by 1 base, with 12 bases between the two germline ends. This CDR3 region has 15 residues. The CDR3 DNA follows: TGCAGTGCTAGATCCCGAGGGGAGAGCAATCAGCCCCAGCATTTT. Residues: CSARSRGESNQPQHF.

The chain employs TRBV15 and TRBJ2-5, with 7 bases identical to TRBD2. The CDR3 spans 15 residues. Per germline, CDR1 LNHNV and CDR2 YYDKDF (reference sequence). V trimming: 3 bases; J trimming: 5 bases; junction bases outside the gene matches: 9. The CDR3 reads CATSRGDGGGETQYF. The CDR3 nucleotides are TGTGCCACCAGCAGGGGTGATGGGGGAGGGGAGACCCAGTACTTC.

This clonotype was observed a handful of times. This chain connects TRBV6-5 to TRBJ1-5, with D uncertain. CDR3 size: 13 residues. V lost 9 bases and J lost 3, with 12 bases in between. Germline V gene lookup returns CDR1 MNHEY and CDR2 SVGAGI. The CDR3 bases are TGTGCCAGTGGTGTTAGGGACAATCAGCCCCAGCATTTT. Residues: CASGVRDNQPQHF.

Comment on this clonotype: The junction departs from the called germline gene at one end, perhaps through a read error. This chain joins TRBV24-1 and TRBJ2-5, with 10 bases fitting TRBD2. The CDR3 is made up of 18 amino acids. Looked up from germline, CDR1 is KGHDR and CDR2 is SFDVKD. DNA of the CDR3: TGTGCCAGCAGTTACTCGAAAACCGGGACTAGCGACGTAGAGACCCAGTACTTC. Its translation: CASSYSKTGTSDVETQYF.

This clonotype showed up just a few times. The genes are TRBV5-1 and TRBJ2-7; 7 bases map to TRBD1. This CDR3 comprises 14 residues. V gave up 7 bases and J gave up 3 bases; unmatched junction bases: 10. CDR1 SGHRS and CDR2 YFSETQ come from the germline V gene. The CDR3 reads CASGLEQGIYEQYF. CDR3 nucleotides: TGCGCCAGCGGGTTGGAACAGGGGATCTACGAGCAGTACTTC.

This clonotype was found a few times. This chain uses TRBV12-3 or TRBV12-4 with TRBJ2-7; TRBD2 might be the D (6 bases). Trimming removed 2 bases from V and 3 bases from J, with 8 bases in between. CDR3 size: 13 residues. The CDR3 nucleotides are TGTGCCAGCAGTTTATTCGGGGGCTACGAGCAGTACTTC. Protein: CASSLFGGYEQYF.

This chain joins TRBV25-1 and TRBJ1-6; D is ambiguous. V dropped 5 bases and J dropped 7 bases, with 12 bases sitting between them. The CDR3 is made up of 14 amino acids. CDR1 and CDR2 from the germline V gene are MGHDK and SYGVNS. Written as DNA, the CDR3 is TGTGCCAGCAGTTTAACCGATTCAAATTCACCCCTCCACTTT. Protein product: CASSLTDSNSPLHF. Together with reference TRBV25-1 and TRBJ1-6, the CDR3 gives the full variable domain: EADIYQTPRYLVIGTGKKITLECSQTMGHDKMYWYQQDPGMELHLIHYSYGVNSTEKGDLSSESTVSRIRTEHFPLTLESARPSHTSQYLCASSLTDSNSPLHFGNGTRLTVT.

In this sample, this clonotype turned up many times. V is TRBV25-1 and J is TRBJ2-6; D ambiguous. V was pared by 3 bases and J by 5 bases, with 20 bases between. The V gene's germline CDR1 is MGHDK and CDR2 SYGVNS. The CDR3 runs to 18 residues. The CDR3 spells CASSDSRRGVLWANVLTF. The CDR3 region has the DNA TGTGCCAGCAGTGATTCCAGGAGAGGAGTATTGTGGGCCAACGTCCTGACTTTC.

The rearrangement joins TRBV7-8 to TRBJ2-6; 9 nucleotides match TRBD1. This CDR3 has 17 residues. Germline loops: CDR1 SGHVS, CDR2 FQNEAQ. Trimming removed 4 bases from V and 6 bases from J; junction bases left unmatched: 10. CDR3 sequence reads: CASSSPGTGYEANVLTF. The CDR3, as DNA: TGTGCCAGCAGCTCACCCGGGACAGGGTATGAGGCCAACGTCCTGACTTTC.

The chain uses TRBV12-3 or TRBV12-4 and TRBJ2-2; D remains unclear. CDR3 size: 14 residues. Deletions cut 2 bases from V and 6 bases from J, with 10 bases between. CDR3 coding DNA: TGTGCCAGCAGTTTATTCTTAGGGCCCGGGGAGCTGTTTTTT. Amino acids: CASSLFLGPGELFF.

This clonotype came up a few times. The chain joins TRBV20-1 to TRBJ1-5; D is uncertain. Germline CDR1 DFQATT, CDR2 SNEGSKA (reference sequence). This CDR3 is built from 15 residues. Trimming cost V 6 bases and J 2 bases, with 17 bases left between them. DNA of the CDR3: TGCAGTGCCACCTCCCCGGAAAGGGGCAATCAGCCCCAGCATTTT. Encoded protein: CSATSPERGNQPQHF.

This clonotype was detected only a few times. The chain has TRBV25-1 and TRBJ1-2; no clear D gene. From germline, CDR1 is MGHDK and CDR2 SYGVNS. Trimming removed 4 bases from V and 3 bases from J, with 15 bases in between. This CDR3 region has 15 residues. The CDR3 region is CASSASGGSDYGYTF. The DNA for the CDR3 is TGTGCCAGCAGTGCTAGTGGAGGGTCAGACTATGGCTACACCTTC.

In this sample, this clonotype turned up a few times. The V call is TRBV29-1, the J call TRBJ2-7; TRBD1 aligns across 8 bases. The CDR3 is 14 residues long. The V gene's germline CDR1 is SQVTM and CDR2 ANQGSEA. J gave up 0 bases and V 4 bases, and 5 bases lay outside the gene matches. The CDR3 sequence: CSVVQGANSYEQYF. The CDR3 DNA is TGCAGCGTTGTTCAGGGGGCAAACTCCTACGAGCAGTACTTC.

The chain combines TRBV7-9 with TRBJ1-2; D is possibly TRBD1 (6 bases). The CDR3 has 16 amino acids. The ends were cut back, 5 bases at V and 4 bases at J, with 20 bases in the middle. From germline, CDR1 is SEHNR and CDR2 FQNEAQ (reference sequence). The CDR3 sequence is CASSPQTRDKTYGYTF. CDR3 nucleotides: TGTGCCAGCAGCCCGCAAACCCGGGACAAAACCTATGGCTACACCTTC.

As regards this clonotype: The junction departs from germline at one end; a sequencing error may be responsible. The CDR3: CASSLVQRHYGQYF. Here the CDR3 DNA reads TGTGCCAGCAGCTTAGTCCAGCGTCACTACGGGCAGTACTTC. The chain carries TRBV7-6 and TRBJ2-7; D gene unclear. The CDR3 has 14 residues. CDR1 is SGHVS and CDR2 is FNYEAQ in the germline V gene.

The gene calls are TRBV2 and TRBJ2-7; a possible D gene is TRBD2 (5 bases). CDR1 SNHLY and CDR2 FYNNEI come from the germline V gene. The CDR3 is 14 residues long. Between the trimmed V and J ends, which lost 8 bases and 3 bases, there was a span of 17 bases. CDR3 loop: CASGYLRGNYEQYF. As DNA, the CDR3 is TGTGCCAGCGGGTACCTAAGAGGGAACTACGAGCAGTACTTC.